Listed here are 31 T cell receptor beta chains from one sample, sequenced in a study of shared clonotypes between healthy human individuals. Only in-frame clones appear in the TCRdb table, and some are missing; sequencing was by immunoSEQ multiplex PCR. The sample consists of over 2 million clones, over 85% of them appearing once. Sequencing used naive CD4+ T cells sorted from blood. Subset described: CD45RA+ positively selected. All receptors derive from a man aged 18 to 29 in good health.

This clone showed up just a few times. The chain employs TRBV2 and TRBJ2-3; 13 nucleotides agree with TRBD2. Losses at the gene ends were 8 bases for V and 2 bases for J; bases not matched to a gene: 10. Germline V gene data show CDR1 as SNHLY and CDR2 as FYNNEI. The CDR3 loop spans 17 amino acids. The CDR3 DNA sequence: TGTGCCAGCTCACTAGGACTAGCGGGAGTCACCACAGATACGCAGTATTTT. It specifies CASSLGLAGVTTDTQYF. The full variable domain, completed using reference TRBV2 and TRBJ2-3, is EPEVTQTPSHQVTQMGQEVILRCVPISNHLYFYWYRQILGQKVEFLVSFYNNEISEKSEIFDDQFSVERPDGSNFTLKIRSTKLEDSAMYFCASSLGLAGVTTDTQYFGPGTRLTVL.

The genes are TRBV21-1 and TRBJ1-5. TRBV21-1 is reported as a pseudogene. CDR3 length: 18 amino acids. The CDR3 loop is CASSKGRGDLPRDQPQHF. The CDR3 DNA sequence: TGTGCCAGCAGCAAAGGGCGAGGGGACCTTCCTAGGGATCAGCCCCAGCATTTT.

This chain links TRBV28 with TRBJ2-7; D is unresolved. V was clipped by 6 bases and J by 2 bases, with 8 bases between them. The length of the CDR3 is 12 residues. In germline, CDR1 is MDHEN, CDR2 SYDVKM. CDR3 protein: CASRAETYEQYF. CDR3 in DNA: TGTGCCAGCAGGGCAGAAACCTACGAGCAGTACTTC.

On this clone itself: Other DNA variants within this sample encode the same CDR3. The chain uses TRBV6-5 and TRBJ1-4; no definite D call. Germline V gene data show CDR1 as MNHEY and CDR2 as SVGAGI. The V end lost 0 bases, the J end lost 4 bases, and 6 bases lay between the germline ends. This CDR3 region has 14 residues. The CDR3 sequence is CASSYSVSNEKLFF. DNA for the CDR3: TGTGCCAGCAGTTACTCTGTGAGTAATGAAAAACTGTTTTTT.

For this clone: The sample contains more than one DNA sequence encoding this CDR3. The rearrangement links TRBV9 to TRBJ2-3, with D possibly being TRBD2 (6 bases). Trimming took 0 bases from V and 0 from J, leaving 8 bases between them. Germline V CDR1 and CDR2: SGDLS, YYNGEE. This CDR3 contains 15 residues. The CDR3 DNA is TGTGCCAGCAGCGTAGGACTAGTTAGCACAGATACGCAGTATTTT. As protein: CASSVGLVSTDTQYF.

This chain connects TRBV6-1 to TRBJ1-6; D uncertain. The CDR3 spans 15 residues. The V end was cut by 7 bases, the J end by 7 bases, with 17 bases between. From germline, CDR1 is MNHNS and CDR2 SASEGT. The CDR3 loop reads CASNVVGRANSPLHF. In nucleotides, the CDR3 is TGTGCCAGCAACGTAGTTGGACGGGCCAATTCACCCCTCCACTTT.

CDR3 loop: CASSLGQSRSPLHF. The CDR3 DNA follows: TGCGCCAGCAGCTTGGGGCAGAGCCGTTCACCCCTCCACTTT. The rearrangement uses TRBV5-1 and TRBJ1-6, with D unresolved. V shed 0 bases and J shed 9 bases, with 10 bases lying between them. The CDR3 runs to 14 residues. Germline values: CDR1 SGHRS, CDR2 YFSETQ.

The chain links TRBV7-2 to TRBJ2-1; unclear D gene. V was shortened by 1 base and J by 6 bases, with 13 bases between the two germline ends. The CDR3 length is 15 residues. Per germline, CDR1 SGHTA and CDR2 FQGNSA. CDR3 bases: TGTGCCAGCAGCTTAGATTCTCTGGGCGGCAATGAGCAGTTCTTC. It codes for CASSLDSLGGNEQFF. Supplemented by reference TRBV7-2 and TRBJ2-1, the full variable domain reads GAGVSQSPSNKVTEKGKDVELRCDPISGHTALYWYRQSLGQGLEFLIYFQGNSAPDKSGLPSDRFSAERTGGSVSTLTIQRTQQEDSAVYLCASSLDSLGGNEQFFGPGTRLTVL.

The V gene is TRBV2, the J gene TRBJ2-2, with D maybe TRBD2 (5 bases). Germline V lookup: CDR1 SNHLY, CDR2 FYNNEI. The CDR3 is made up of 14 amino acids. Trimming removed 5 bases from V and 6 bases from J, with 13 bases in between. The CDR3 coding sequence is TGTGCCAGCAGTTTACACTCGGAGGCCGGGGAGCTGTTTTTT. This gives the protein CASSLHSEAGELFF.

V usage is TRBV12-5 and J usage is TRBJ2-3; no clear D gene. CDR3 size: 14 residues. Germline assignment: CDR1 LGHNT and CDR2 FRNRAP. Trimming pared 5 bases from V and 4 bases from J, leaving 13 bases between. The CDR3 is CASGPLQIADTQYF. The CDR3 region has the DNA TGTGCTAGTGGTCCACTCCAGATCGCAGATACGCAGTATTTT.

This rearrangement joins TRBV7-9 to TRBJ1-2; no firm D call. Trimming removed 1 base at V and 6 bases at J, with 6 bases between. This CDR3 region has 12 residues. The V gene's germline CDR1 is SEHNR and CDR2 FQNEAQ (reference sequence). CDR3 bases: TGTGCCAGCAGCTTAGGCGGAAATGGCTACACCTTC. Translating it yields CASSLGGNGYTF.

This clone was found once. The V gene is TRBV5-1, the J gene TRBJ2-3; no reliable D call. The CDR3 has 16 residues. V was pared by 0 bases and J by 1 base, with 12 bases between. Germline lookup yields CDR1 SGHRS and CDR2 YFSETQ. The CDR3 DNA reads TGCGCCAGCAGCTTGGATATTAGCTTCGGCACAGATACGCAGTATTTT. Translation gives CASSLDISFGTDTQYF.

The chain is built from TRBV4-2 and TRBJ2-1; 8 nucleotides line up with TRBD2. The CDR3 runs to 16 residues. Losses at the gene ends were 1 base for V and 0 bases for J; bases not matched to a gene: 2. Germline V CDR1 and CDR2: LGHNA, YNFKEQ. The CDR3 protein is CASSQAGTSSYNEQFF. Written as DNA, the CDR3 is TGTGCCAGCAGCCAAGCCGGGACTAGCTCCTACAATGAGCAGTTCTTC.

The rearrangement links TRBV5-1 to TRBJ2-5; the D call may be TRBD1 or TRBD2 (6 bases each). The germline CDR1 and CDR2 sequences are SGHRS and YFSETQ. CDR3 size: 16 residues. V was clipped by 0 bases and J by 5 bases, with 17 bases between them. The CDR3, as DNA: TGCGCCAGCAGCTTGGTTGGGGGGCCCGGTGGGGAGACCCAGTACTTC. Residues: CASSLVGGPGGETQYF.

The rearrangement links TRBV9 to TRBJ2-1; no definite D call. The CDR3 runs 14 residues. Trimming left V 0 bases short and J 4 bases short, with 8 bases between. In germline, CDR1 is SGDLS, CDR2 YYNGEE. CDR3: CASSVGPVYNEQFF. The DNA of the CDR3 is TGTGCCAGCAGCGTAGGTCCGGTTTACAATGAGCAGTTCTTC.

Notes on this clone: The same CDR3 is also encoded by other DNA sequences in this sample. V is TRBV5-6 and J is TRBJ2-3; 7 bases are shared with TRBD1. CDR1 is SGHDT, CDR2 YYEEEE, per germline. This CDR3 is built from 15 residues. The V segment lost 0 bases and the J segment 1 base; nucleotides outside the gene matches: 2. The CDR3 nucleotides read TGTGCCAGCAGCTTGGGACAGGGCCGCACAGATACGCAGTATTTT. Its protein is CASSLGQGRTDTQYF. The full variable domain, with the rest looked up from reference TRBV5-6 and TRBJ2-3, is DAGVTQSPTHLIKTRGQQVTLRCSPKSGHDTVSWYQQALGQGPQFIFQYYEEEERQRGNFPDRFSGHQFPNYSSELNVNALLLGDSALYLCASSLGQGRTDTQYFGPGTRLTVL.

Concerning this clone itself: The sample carries other DNA sequences with the same CDR3. The V call is TRBV5-4, the J call TRBJ2-5; D is unresolved. V dropped 0 bases and J dropped 1 base, with 7 bases sitting between them. Germline V CDR1 and CDR2: SGHNT, YYREEE (reference sequence). This CDR3 has 14 amino acids. DNA for the CDR3: TGTGCCAGCAGCTTGGCAGGAGTCCAAGAGACCCAGTACTTC. Translating it yields CASSLAGVQETQYF.

As regards this clone: This clone may be a read error of a much larger clone one base away. The V call is TRBV30, the J call TRBJ1-1; D not resolved. The CDR3 has 13 residues. Trimming took off 0 bases at V and 5 bases at J, with 10 bases between the two ends. Germline values: CDR1 GTSNPN, CDR2 SVGIG (reference sequence). CDR3 DNA sequence: TGTGCCTGGAGTGTAACGACGCGGACTGAAGCTTTCTTT. Amino acid sequence: CAWSVTTRTEAFF.

The chain joins TRBV29-1 to TRBJ1-5, with TRBD1 identical over 8 bases. Germline CDR1 reads SQVTM; CDR2 reads ANQGSEA. This CDR3 is built from 13 residues. V shed 6 bases and J 7 bases; nucleotides not matched to a gene: 8. The CDR3 DNA is TGCAGCGTAGGACAGGGACCGGGGCAGCCCCAGCATTTT. Translating it yields CSVGQGPGQPQHF.

The chain carries TRBV11-2 and TRBJ2-1; maybe TRBD1 (5 bases). This CDR3 has 16 residues. Trimming took off 5 bases at V and 6 bases at J, with 20 bases between the two ends. Germline lookup yields CDR1 SGHAT and CDR2 FQNNGV. CDR3 DNA: TGTGCCAGCAGCAACCCGGTCAAGGGGTCGGGCAATGAGCAGTTCTTC. As protein: CASSNPVKGSGNEQFF.

The chain couples TRBV9 to TRBJ2-1; TRBD2 aligns across 10 bases. The CDR3 is 15 residues long. V lost 2 bases to trimming and J lost 6 bases; unmatched junction nucleotides: 5. The germline CDR1 and CDR2 sequences are SGDLS and YYNGEE. CDR3 nucleotides: TGTGCCAGCAGCGTGGCTAGCGGGAGCACCAATGAGCAGTTCTTC. Translated: CASSVASGSTNEQFF.

In its sample, this clone was seen a few times. J is TRBJ1-2 and V is TRBV2, with 9 nucleotides matching TRBD1. The CDR3 runs to 16 residues. Germline assignment: CDR1 SNHLY and CDR2 FYNNEI. V trimming: 2 bases; J trimming: 7 bases; junction bases outside the gene matches: 11. The CDR3 sequence: CASSEYPPGQGSGYTF. CDR3 bases: TGTGCCAGCAGTGAATATCCACCAGGACAGGGGAGTGGCTACACCTTC.

J is TRBJ1-2 and V is TRBV21-1; the tabulated D call, TRBD1, remains unverified against the DNA. TRBV21-1 is a listed pseudogene. The CDR3 has 14 residues. CDR3 nucleotide sequence: TGTGCCAGCACCCTGGACAGGGGATTATCTGGCTACACCTTC. This gives the protein CASTLDRGLSGYTF.

The J gene is TRBJ1-4, the V gene TRBV4-1; D gene ambiguous. V was cut by 0 bases and J by 0 bases, with 5 bases left in between. Per the germline V gene, CDR1 is MGHRA and CDR2 is YSYEKL. The CDR3 sequence is 15 residues long. CDR3: CASSQEGTTNEKLFF. In DNA form, the CDR3 reads TGCGCCAGCAGCCAAGAAGGGACAACTAATGAAAAACTGTTTTTT.

The V and J genes are TRBV11-2 and TRBJ2-4; 8 nucleotides agree with TRBD1. The CDR3 totals 16 residues. J gave up 7 bases and V 5 bases, and 13 bases lay outside the gene matches. The germline V gene encodes CDR1 SGHAT and CDR2 FQNNGV. CDR3 DNA: TGTGCCAGCAGCCCGCAGGGGGCTAGTAGTTGGAACATTCAGTACTTC. Protein sequence: CASSPQGASSWNIQYF.

The chain has TRBV6-6 and TRBJ2-5; 9 bases agree with TRBD1. V lost 6 bases, J lost 4 bases, and 6 bases stayed unmatched. Looked up from germline, CDR1 is MNHNY and CDR2 is SVGAGI (reference sequence). The CDR3 spans 14 residues. CDR3 bases: TGTGCCAGCAGAACAGGGGGCGCAGGAGAGACCCAGTACTTC. This sequence encodes CASRTGGAGETQYF.

The sample holds one count of this clone. The V gene is TRBV4-1, the J gene TRBJ2-7; TRBD1 agrees at 8 bases. V shed 3 bases and J 7 bases; nucleotides not matched to a gene: 8. This CDR3 comprises 14 residues. Germline V gives CDR1 MGHRA, CDR2 YSYEKL. In nucleotides, the CDR3 is TGCGCCAGCAGCCAGGCGCAGGGGGCGCGAGAGCAGTACTTC. This encodes CASSQAQGAREQYF.

This chain uses TRBV7-2 with TRBJ2-1, with 8 bases identical to TRBD2. Per germline, CDR1 SGHTA and CDR2 FQGNSA. The CDR3 loop spans 16 amino acids. V shed 1 base and J 7 bases; nucleotides not matched to a gene: 9. The CDR3 protein is CASSLGPGLVFNEQFF. CDR3 bases: TGTGCCAGCAGCTTAGGACCGGGACTAGTATTTAATGAGCAGTTCTTC.

The CDR3 region is CASSLETGSYEQYF. DNA for the CDR3: TGTGCCAGCAGTTTGGAGACAGGGTCATACGAGCAGTACTTC. The gene calls are TRBV27 and TRBJ2-7; 7 bases are a match to TRBD1. The V and J ends lost 3 bases and 4 bases, in that order; junction bases with no gene match: 6. Germline assignment: CDR1 MNHEY and CDR2 SMNVEV (reference sequence). The CDR3 is 14 residues long.

DNA for the CDR3: TGTGCCAGCAGCCCGGGACACAAGAGCTCCTACGAGCAGTACTTC. Translation gives CASSPGHKSSYEQYF. J is TRBJ2-7 and V is TRBV5-6; D is perhaps TRBD1 (6 bases). V was shortened by 4 bases and J by 0 bases, with 14 bases between the two germline ends. The CDR3 extends over 15 amino acids. Germline V gives CDR1 SGHDT, CDR2 YYEEEE.

The chain couples TRBV2 to TRBJ2-7; D is possibly TRBD1 (5 bases). The CDR3 spans 14 residues. V was trimmed by 6 bases and J by 5 bases, leaving 17 bases between them. Germline V CDR1 and CDR2: SNHLY, FYNNEI. CDR3 nucleotide sequence: TGTGCCAGCAGCCCTTCTAGGGGTGGGAACGAGCAGTACTTC. Translation: CASSPSRGGNEQYF. Combining the CDR3 with reference TRBV2 and TRBJ2-7 gives the whole variable domain EPEVTQTPSHQVTQMGQEVILRCVPISNHLYFYWYRQILGQKVEFLVSFYNNEISEKSEIFDDQFSVERPDGSNFTLKIRSTKLEDSAMYFCASSPSRGGNEQYFGPGTRLTVT.